This TCR beta chain came from a study of read filtering for tumor transcriptome and immune sequencing. Across the study: By R-ISS, stages I, II and III held around 8, 15 and 7 patients.

Comment on this clonotype: Antigen: not known. Just one base apart from a much larger clone, this may be a read error.

Study-wide findings and caveats: IR-seq captured clonotypes deeper and more reliably than RNA-seq. Roughly 80% of IR-seq clonotypes had one read, totaling about 4% of reads; RNA-seq: roughly 76% and 46%.

This library used roughly 400 ng RNA and molecular barcoded adaptors spanning alpha/delta and beta/gamma chains. TCRdb fed the reads into MiXCR, producing one record per CDR3 protein. The profile shows fewer than 150,000 distinct CDR3 sequences, roughly 13% of them singletons. At the time of active disease, bone marrow was collected from every patient. The CDR3 runs 15 residues. CDR1 and CDR2 from the germline V gene are LGHDT and YNNKEL (reference sequence). This TCR derives from a donor at least 40 years old with multiple myeloma. The chain couples TRBV3-1 to TRBJ2-7; D is perhaps TRBD1 or TRBD2 (5 bases each). The source material was a population of CD138-negative cells sorted from bone marrow. The CDR3 loop is CASSQAGTANYEQCF. CDR3 sequence (DNA): TGTGCCAGCAGCCAAGCCGGGACGGCCAACTACGAGCAGTGCTTC.